Listed here is a single T cell receptor (beta chain). This clone occurred once. Its antigen is still unknown. Per-nucleotide qualities are absent, and no much larger clonotype sits a single base away. The data are from a study of blood T cell repertoires in COVID-19 (dated by TCRdb to about 2020). Background for the entire study: Samples covering the acute and convalescent phases of COVID-19 were provided by collaborators in the United States, Italy and Spain. The material from the prospective study consisted of cDNA or gDNA derived from T cells, B-cell-depleted T cells, or PBMCs. Nearly every sample came with metadata listing a de-identified subject ID, COVID-19 status, age in years and sex. Samples were obtained from the ongoing ImmuneRACE study (first 160 participants) and from 1,200 or so subjects provided by 6 global collaborators. HLA class I and class II types, where available, came from metadata supplied by the sample provider rather than from assay-based typing. The dataset comprised deeply sampled blood TCRbeta repertoires from subjects exposed to, actively infected with, or recovered from COVID-19. The repertoires were released in a freely available public database meant as a resource for research on the immune response to SARS-CoV-2. Study-wide conclusions, independent of this receptor: Clinical and demographic metadata were provided uncurated, with the amount varying by source and participant.

The CDR3 covers 11 residues, taking in both the cysteine and the phenylalanine. This entry keeps only the CDR3 DNA: 33 bases, framed from base 1. The germline V gene (reference sequence) gives CDR1 as SEHNR and CDR2 as FQNEAQ. V is pared back by 0 bases and J by 10 bases, with 6 bases lying between the germline termini. The immunoSEQ Assay, a bias-controlled multiplex PCR, was used to amplify TCRbeta CDR3 regions from genomic DNA. On the study's bioinformatics: The number of nucleated cells in each sample was estimated by amplification of reference gene primers within the assay. To quantify the absolute abundance of each unique TCRbeta CDR3 rearrangement, sequence reads were collapsed and filtered. For each sample, productive Simpson clonality was calculated as the square root of Simpson's diversity index across productive rearrangements. TCRdb re-hosts the immuneACCESS table, in-frame sequences only. Its copies lack some clones; in the studies checked, an unresolved V gene accounts for under half of them, and the cause for the rest is not known. D and trimming were read from the DNA, whereas the V and J calls and clone size are those reported in that table. This sample comprises about 36,000 clones, roughly 80% of them detected only once. 14% of the sample comes from the top ten.

Collaborating institutions collected whole blood in K2EDTA tubes following their own protocols. For TCRbeta analysis, collaborators shipped samples as frozen whole blood, isolated PBMCs, or DNA extracted from either of those sample types. Here the chain combines TRBV7-9 and TRBJ1-1; the D gene assignment is ambiguous. The receptor's source is a human donor in a cohort sampled during active COVID-19. The specimen was peripheral blood. The DNA is as follows: TGTGCCAGCAGCTTAGCCTCGGGAGCTTTCTTT. It translates as CASSLASGAFF.